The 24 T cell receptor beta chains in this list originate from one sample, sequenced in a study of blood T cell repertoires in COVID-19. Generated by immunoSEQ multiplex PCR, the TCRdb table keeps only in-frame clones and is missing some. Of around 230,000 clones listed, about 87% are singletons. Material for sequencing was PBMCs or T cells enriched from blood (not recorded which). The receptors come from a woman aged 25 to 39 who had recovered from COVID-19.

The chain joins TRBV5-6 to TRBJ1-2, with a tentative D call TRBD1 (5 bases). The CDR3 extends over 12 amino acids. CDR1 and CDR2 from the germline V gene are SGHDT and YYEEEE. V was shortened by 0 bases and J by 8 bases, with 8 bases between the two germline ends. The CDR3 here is CASSLGRQGYTF. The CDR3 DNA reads TGTGCCAGCAGCTTGGGGAGACAGGGCTACACCTTC.

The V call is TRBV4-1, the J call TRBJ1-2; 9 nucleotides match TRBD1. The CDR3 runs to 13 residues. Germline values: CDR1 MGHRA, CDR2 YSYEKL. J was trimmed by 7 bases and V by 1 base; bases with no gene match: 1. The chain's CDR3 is CASSQVDRGGYTF. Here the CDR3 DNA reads TGCGCCAGCAGCCAAGTGGACAGGGGTGGCTACACCTTC.

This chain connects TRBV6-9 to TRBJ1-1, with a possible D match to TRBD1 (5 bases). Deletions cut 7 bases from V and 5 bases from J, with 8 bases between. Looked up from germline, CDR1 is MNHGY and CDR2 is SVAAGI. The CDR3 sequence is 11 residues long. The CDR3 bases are TGTGCCAGCATAAGGGGAACTGAAGCTTTCTTT. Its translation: CASIRGTEAFF.

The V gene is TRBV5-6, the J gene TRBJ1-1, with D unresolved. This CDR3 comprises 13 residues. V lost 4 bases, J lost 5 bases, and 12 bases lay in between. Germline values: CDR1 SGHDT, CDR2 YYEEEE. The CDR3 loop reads CASSRRSWTEAFF. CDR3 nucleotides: TGTGCCAGCAGCCGCCGGAGTTGGACTGAAGCTTTCTTT.

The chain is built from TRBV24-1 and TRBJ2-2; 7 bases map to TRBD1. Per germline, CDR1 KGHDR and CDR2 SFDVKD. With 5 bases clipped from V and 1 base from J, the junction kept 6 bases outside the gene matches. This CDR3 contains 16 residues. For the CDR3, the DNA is TGTGCCACCAGTGGTACGACAGGGCAGAACACCGGGGAGCTGTTTTTT. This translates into CATSGTTGQNTGELFF.

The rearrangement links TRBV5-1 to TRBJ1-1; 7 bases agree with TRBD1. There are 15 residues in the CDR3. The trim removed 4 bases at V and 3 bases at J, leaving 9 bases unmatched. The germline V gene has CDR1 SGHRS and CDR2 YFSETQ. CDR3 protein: CASSTQGVIYTEAFF. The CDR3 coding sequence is TGCGCCAGCAGCACTCAGGGGGTGATCTACACTGAAGCTTTCTTT.

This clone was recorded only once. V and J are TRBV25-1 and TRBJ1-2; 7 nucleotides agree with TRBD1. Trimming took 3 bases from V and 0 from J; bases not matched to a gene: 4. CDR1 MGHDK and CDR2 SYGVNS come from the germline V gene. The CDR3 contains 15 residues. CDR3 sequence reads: CASSDATGTNYGYTF. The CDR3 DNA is TGTGCCAGCAGTGACGCGACAGGGACTAACTATGGCTACACCTTC.

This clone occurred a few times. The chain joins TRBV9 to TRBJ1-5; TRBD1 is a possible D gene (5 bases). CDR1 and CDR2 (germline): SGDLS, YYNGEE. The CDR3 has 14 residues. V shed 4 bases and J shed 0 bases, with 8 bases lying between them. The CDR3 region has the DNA TGTGCCAGCAGCCTGGGGGGTAGCAATCAGCCCCAGCATTTT. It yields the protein CASSLGGSNQPQHF.

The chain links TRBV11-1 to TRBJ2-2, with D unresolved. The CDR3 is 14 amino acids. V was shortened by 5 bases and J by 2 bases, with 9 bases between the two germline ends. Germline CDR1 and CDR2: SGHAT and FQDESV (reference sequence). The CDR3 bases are TGTGCCAGCAGCCGCGCTGGTAACACCGGGGAGCTGTTTTTT. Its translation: CASSRAGNTGELFF.

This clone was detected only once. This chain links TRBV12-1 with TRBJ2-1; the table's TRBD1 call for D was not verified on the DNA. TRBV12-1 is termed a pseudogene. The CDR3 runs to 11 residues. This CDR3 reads CASSLGAEQFF. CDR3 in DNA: TGTGCCAGCAGCTTAGGGGCCGAGCAGTTCTTC.

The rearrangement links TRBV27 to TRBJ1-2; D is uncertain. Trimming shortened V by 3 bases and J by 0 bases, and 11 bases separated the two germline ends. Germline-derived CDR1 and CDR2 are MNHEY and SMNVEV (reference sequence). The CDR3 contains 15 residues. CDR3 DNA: TGTGCCAGCAGTTTCGCTCGGAGGGCTAACTATGGCTACACCTTC. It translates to CASSFARRANYGYTF.

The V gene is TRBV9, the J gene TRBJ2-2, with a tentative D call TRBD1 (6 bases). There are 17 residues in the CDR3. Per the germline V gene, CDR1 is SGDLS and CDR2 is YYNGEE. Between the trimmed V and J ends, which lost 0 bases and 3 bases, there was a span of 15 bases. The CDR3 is CASSVERAGTHTGELFF. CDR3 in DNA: TGTGCCAGCAGCGTAGAGAGGGCTGGGACACACACCGGGGAGCTGTTTTTT.

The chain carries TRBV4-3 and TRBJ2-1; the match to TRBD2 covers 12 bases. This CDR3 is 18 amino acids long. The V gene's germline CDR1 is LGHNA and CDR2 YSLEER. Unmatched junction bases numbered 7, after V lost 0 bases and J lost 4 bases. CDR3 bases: TGCGCCAGCAGCCAAGACGCTAGCGGGGGGGCCCCGTACAATGAGCAGTTCTTC. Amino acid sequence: CASSQDASGGAPYNEQFF.

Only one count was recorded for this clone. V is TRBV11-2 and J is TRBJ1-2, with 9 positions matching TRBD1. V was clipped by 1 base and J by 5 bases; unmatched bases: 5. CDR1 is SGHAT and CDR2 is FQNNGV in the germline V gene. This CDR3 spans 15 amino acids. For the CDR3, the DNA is TGTGCCAGCAGCTTAGGGGGACAGGGTATTTATGGCTACACCTTC. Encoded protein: CASSLGGQGIYGYTF.

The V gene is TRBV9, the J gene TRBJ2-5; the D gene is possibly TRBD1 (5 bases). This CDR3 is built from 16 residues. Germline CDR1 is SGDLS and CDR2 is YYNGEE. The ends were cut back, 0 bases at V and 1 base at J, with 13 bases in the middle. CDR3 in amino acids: CASSVERTTLQETQYF. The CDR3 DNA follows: TGTGCCAGCAGCGTAGAGAGGACAACGCTCCAAGAGACCCAGTACTTC.

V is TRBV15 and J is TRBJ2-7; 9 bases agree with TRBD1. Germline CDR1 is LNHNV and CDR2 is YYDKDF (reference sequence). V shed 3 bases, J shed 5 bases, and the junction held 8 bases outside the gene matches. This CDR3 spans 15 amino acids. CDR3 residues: CATSSRDRVLHEQYF. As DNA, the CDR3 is TGTGCCACCAGCAGCCGGGACAGGGTCTTGCACGAGCAGTACTTC. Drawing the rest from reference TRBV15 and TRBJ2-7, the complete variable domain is DAMVIQNPRYQVTQFGKPVTLSCSQTLNHNVMYWYQQKSSQAPKLLFHYYDKDFNNEADTPDNFQSRRPNTSFCFLDIRSPGLGDTAMYLCATSSRDRVLHEQYFGPGTRLTVT.

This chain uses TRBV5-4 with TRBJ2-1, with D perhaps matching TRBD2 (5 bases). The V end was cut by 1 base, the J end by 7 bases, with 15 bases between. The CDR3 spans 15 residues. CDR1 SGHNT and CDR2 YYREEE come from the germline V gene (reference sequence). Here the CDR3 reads CASSLLTGSHNEQFF. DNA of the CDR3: TGTGCCAGCAGCTTGTTGACGGGAAGCCATAATGAGCAGTTCTTC.

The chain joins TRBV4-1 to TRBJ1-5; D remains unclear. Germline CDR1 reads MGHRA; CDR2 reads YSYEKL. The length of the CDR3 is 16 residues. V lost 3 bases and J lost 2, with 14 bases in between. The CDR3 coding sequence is TGCGCCAGCAGCCAGGACCCCGGGGAGGGCAATCAGCCCCAGCATTTT. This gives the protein CASSQDPGEGNQPQHF.

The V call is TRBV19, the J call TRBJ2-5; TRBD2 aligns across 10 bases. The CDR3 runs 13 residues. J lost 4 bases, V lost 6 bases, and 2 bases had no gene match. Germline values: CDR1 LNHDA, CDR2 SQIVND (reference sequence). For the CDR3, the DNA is TGTGCCAGTAGAGCGGGGGGGACAGAGACCCAGTACTTC. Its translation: CASRAGGTETQYF.

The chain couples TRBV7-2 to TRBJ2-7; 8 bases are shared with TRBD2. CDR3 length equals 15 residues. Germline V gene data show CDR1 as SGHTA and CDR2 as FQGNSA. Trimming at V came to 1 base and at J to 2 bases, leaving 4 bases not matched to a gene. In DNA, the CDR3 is TGTGCCAGCAGCTTAGGGGTAGCGGGGCCCTACGAGCAGTACTTC. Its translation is CASSLGVAGPYEQYF. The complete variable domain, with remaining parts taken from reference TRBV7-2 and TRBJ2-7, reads GAGVSQSPSNKVTEKGKDVELRCDPISGHTALYWYRQSLGQGLEFLIYFQGNSAPDKSGLPSDRFSAERTGGSVSTLTIQRTQQEDSAVYLCASSLGVAGPYEQYFGPGTRLTVT.

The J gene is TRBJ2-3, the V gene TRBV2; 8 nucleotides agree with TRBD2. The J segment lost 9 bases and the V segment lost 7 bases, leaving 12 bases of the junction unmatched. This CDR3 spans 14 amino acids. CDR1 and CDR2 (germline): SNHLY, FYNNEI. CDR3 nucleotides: TGTGCCAGCATTCCGGGGGGGGTATTGGAGACGCAGTATTTT. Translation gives CASIPGGVLETQYF.

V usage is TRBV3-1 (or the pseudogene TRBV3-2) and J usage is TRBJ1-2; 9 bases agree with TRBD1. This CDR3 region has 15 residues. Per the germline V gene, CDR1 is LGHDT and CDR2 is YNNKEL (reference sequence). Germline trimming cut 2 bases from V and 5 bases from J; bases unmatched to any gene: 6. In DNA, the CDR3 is TGTGCCAGCAGCCAATGGGACAGGGAAACGTATGGCTACACCTTC. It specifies CASSQWDRETYGYTF.

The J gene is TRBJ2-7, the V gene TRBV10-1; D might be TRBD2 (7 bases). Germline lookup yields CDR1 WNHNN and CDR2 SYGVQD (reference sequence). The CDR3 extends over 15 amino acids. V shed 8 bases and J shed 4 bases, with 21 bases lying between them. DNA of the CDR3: TGCGCCAGCGAAAGGGGGGGGAAGGGGCTGTACGAGCAGTACTTC. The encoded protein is CASERGGKGLYEQYF.

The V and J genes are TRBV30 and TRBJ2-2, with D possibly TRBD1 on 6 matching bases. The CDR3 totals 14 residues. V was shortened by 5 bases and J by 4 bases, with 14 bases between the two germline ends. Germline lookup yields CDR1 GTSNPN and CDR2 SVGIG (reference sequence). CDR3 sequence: CAWRWTVITGELFF. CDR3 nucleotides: TGTGCCTGGCGGTGGACAGTAATCACCGGGGAGCTGTTTTTT. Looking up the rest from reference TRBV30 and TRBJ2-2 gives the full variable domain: SQTIHQWPATLVQPVGSPLSLECTVEGTSNPNLYWYRQAAGRGLQLLFYSVGIGQISSEVPQNLSASRPQDRQFILSSKKLLLSDSGFYLCAWRWTVITGELFFGEGSRLTVL.